This record concerns one TCR beta chain sequence. After removal of 5 bases from V and 1 base from J, the junction contained 6 bases not matched to a gene. The CDR3 extends over 15 amino acids. The sample is drawn from a study of T-cell memory formation after mild COVID-19. In TCRdb, the 5' RACE reads were re-called with MiXCR into one record per CDR3 protein. This table holds hundreds of thousands of distinct CDR3 sequences, more than 15% found once. Sequencing used PBMCs or a T cell subset sorted from them (not recorded which). The V gene is TRBV12-3 or TRBV12-4, the J gene TRBJ1-1, with 8 bases fitting TRBD1. The TCR comes from a man in his late teens or twenties who had mild COVID-19 (a few samples of this study predate the infection). Cell type and time point are not known. CDR3 protein: CASSATGTGNTEAFF. The CDR3 region has the DNA TGTGCCAGCAGTGCCACCGGGACAGGGAACACTGAAGCTTTCTTT.